The 17 T cell receptor beta chains reported below all come from one sample, sequenced in a study of T-cell memory formation after mild COVID-19. MiXCR was run by TCRdb on the 5' RACE reads, yielding one entry per CDR3 protein. The top ten hold around 40% of the sample, which has about 100,000 distinct CDR3 sequences, approximately 14% seen once. Sample: PBMCs or a T cell subset sorted from them (not recorded which). The receptors here all came from a man younger than 30 who had mild COVID-19 (a few samples of this study predate the infection). Cell type and time point are not known.

This clonotype was picked up a small number of times. The gene calls are TRBV7-9 and TRBJ2-7; D is ambiguous. This CDR3 is 13 amino acids long. Per germline, CDR1 SEHNR and CDR2 FQNEAQ (reference sequence). The V end was cut by 3 bases, the J end by 0 bases, with 6 bases between. CDR3 region: CASSFRSSYEQYV. As DNA, the CDR3 is TGTGCCAGCAGCTTCCGAAGCTCCTACGAGCAGTACGTC.

At least ten counts were recorded for this clonotype. The rearrangement links TRBV11-2 to TRBJ2-5; TRBD1 aligns across 7 bases. V lost 2 bases and J lost 4; bases outside the gene matches: 13. Germline V gene lookup returns CDR1 SGHAT and CDR2 FQNNGV. The CDR3 has 17 residues. The CDR3 DNA follows: TGTGCCAGCAGCTTACCCTCCGACAGGGCGGAACGAGAGACCCAGTACTTC. It encodes CASSLPSDRAERETQYF.

The V call is TRBV7-6, the J call TRBJ2-3; 7 nucleotides align to TRBD2. Germline CDR1 SGHVS, CDR2 FNYEAQ. The CDR3 is made up of 14 amino acids. Losses at the gene ends were 1 base for V and 6 bases for J; bases not matched to a gene: 4. CDR3 bases: TGTGCCAGCAGCTTAGGTTTCGGGGGGGATACGCAGTATTTT. It yields the protein CASSLGFGGDTQYF.

This clonotype was detected ten times or more. The chain carries TRBV7-9 and TRBJ1-1, with D uncertain. Trimming left V 1 base short and J 0 bases short, with 6 bases between. Germline values: CDR1 SEHNR, CDR2 FQNEAQ (reference sequence). The CDR3 runs to 14 residues. The DNA of the CDR3 is TGTGCCAGCAGCTTAGTAGGTGTGAACACTGAAGCTTTCTTT. It is translated as CASSLVGVNTEAFF.

The J gene is TRBJ2-2, the V gene TRBV13, with D possibly being TRBD1 (6 bases). Trimming stripped 2 bases from V and 3 bases from J, with 7 bases between. Per the germline V gene, CDR1 is PRHDT and CDR2 is FYEKMQ (reference sequence). The CDR3 contains 14 residues. Written as DNA, the CDR3 is TGTGCCAGCAGCTTACAGGGGTACACCGGGGAGCTGTTTTTT. As protein: CASSLQGYTGELFF.

The genes are TRBV6-5 and TRBJ1-1; no clear D gene. CDR1 MNHEY and CDR2 SVGAGI come from the germline V gene. With 0 bases removed from V and 2 bases from J, the gap between germline ends came to 10 bases. The CDR3 is 15 amino acids. The CDR3 region is CASSYSKTLNTEAFF. In DNA, the CDR3 is TGTGCCAGCAGTTACTCTAAGACCTTAAACACTGAAGCTTTCTTT.

This chain links TRBV9 with TRBJ2-2; 8 bases match TRBD1. From germline, CDR1 is SGDLS and CDR2 YYNGEE. V was pared by 4 bases and J by 5 bases, with 7 bases of the junction left unmatched. The CDR3 covers 15 residues. CDR3 protein: CASSPRTGPTGELFF. In DNA, the CDR3 is TGTGCCAGCAGCCCTAGGACAGGGCCTACCGGGGAGCTGTTTTTT.

This chain uses TRBV20-1 with TRBJ2-1; unclear D gene. This CDR3 spans 13 amino acids. From germline, CDR1 is DFQATT and CDR2 SNEGSKA (reference sequence). V dropped 5 bases and J dropped 4 bases, with 12 bases sitting between them. The CDR3 is CSAPPGEYNEQFF. In DNA form, the CDR3 reads TGCAGTGCTCCCCCGGGCGAGTACAATGAGCAGTTCTTC.

This clonotype was observed a handful of times. The chain is built from TRBV4-1 and TRBJ1-5, with D unresolved. V lost 0 bases to trimming and J lost 3 bases, with 9 bases between them. CDR1 is MGHRA and CDR2 is YSYEKL in the germline V gene. The CDR3 is 15 residues long. The CDR3 bases are TGCGCCAGCAGCCAAGACCCCGACACCAATCAGCCCCAGCATTTT. Its protein product is CASSQDPDTNQPQHF.

This clonotype was recorded a few times. The chain recombines TRBV28 with TRBJ2-7; tentatively, D is TRBD2 (5 bases). The V gene's germline CDR1 is MDHEN and CDR2 SYDVKM. V dropped 3 bases and J dropped 2 bases, with 11 bases sitting between them. This CDR3 is 14 amino acids long. CDR3 amino acids: CASSFAVGTYEQYV. CDR3 nucleotides: TGTGCCAGCAGTTTTGCAGTCGGGACCTACGAGCAGTACGTC.

The chain carries TRBV7-8 and TRBJ2-7; 10 bases agree with TRBD1. Germline values: CDR1 SGHVS, CDR2 FQNEAQ. V was clipped by 1 base and J by 0 bases; unmatched bases: 0. This CDR3 spans 15 amino acids. In DNA, the CDR3 is TGTGCCAGCAGCTTAGGGGACAGGGGCTCCTACGAGCAGTACTTC. It specifies CASSLGDRGSYEQYF.

The chain is built from TRBV25-1 and TRBJ2-7; no firm D call. The V and J ends lost 8 bases and 2 bases respectively, with 10 bases between them. The CDR3 has 12 amino acids. Germline V gives CDR1 MGHDK, CDR2 SYGVNS. CDR3 DNA sequence: TGTGCCAGCCTCGTATCACCCTACGAGCAGTACGTC. Translated, it gives CASLVSPYEQYV.

This clonotype was seen more than once but under ten times. This sequence joins TRBV4-3 and TRBJ2-3, with D possibly being TRBD1 or TRBD2 (5 bases each). The germline V gene has CDR1 LGHNA and CDR2 YSLEER. CDR3 size: 15 residues. V dropped 1 base and J dropped 6 bases, with 14 bases sitting between them. DNA of the CDR3: TGCGCCAGCAGCCAAGCAGTGGGGGTGGGGGATACGCAGTATTTT. Its translation: CASSQAVGVGDTQYF.

The sample holds a few counts of this clonotype. The chain employs TRBV4-1 and TRBJ2-6; the D gene could be TRBD1 or TRBD2 (7 bases each). This CDR3 has 16 amino acids. The germline V gene encodes CDR1 MGHRA and CDR2 YSYEKL. V was pared by 4 bases and J by 3 bases, with 13 bases between. CDR3: CASSPAGGGGANVLTF. CDR3 nucleotide sequence: TGCGCCAGCAGCCCAGCAGGGGGGGGTGGGGCCAACGTCCTGACTTTC.

At least ten counts were recorded for this clonotype. The chain uses TRBV20-1 and TRBJ1-2; maybe TRBD1 (5 bases). The germline gives CDR1 DFQATT, CDR2 SNEGSKA (reference sequence). The V gene lost 0 bases and the J gene lost 3 bases, with 11 bases spanning the gap. CDR3 length equals 14 residues. The CDR3 bases are TGCAGTGCTAGAGATTACGGCAGGGACTATGGCTACACCTTC. Amino acids: CSARDYGRDYGYTF.

The chain recombines TRBV7-7 with TRBJ2-1, with 10 positions matching TRBD1. Per germline, CDR1 SSHAT and CDR2 FNYEAQ (reference sequence). With 5 bases clipped from V and 8 bases from J, the junction kept 3 bases outside the gene matches. This CDR3 region has 13 residues. CDR3 nucleotide sequence: TGTGCCAGCAGCGGGACAGGGGCCCATGAGCAGTTCTTC. Amino acid sequence: CASSGTGAHEQFF.

V usage is TRBV6-2 or TRBV6-3 and J usage is TRBJ2-3; no firm D call. Germline V gives CDR1 MNHEY, CDR2 SVGEGT. Trimming pared 0 bases from V and 0 bases from J, leaving 16 bases between. The CDR3 runs to 18 residues. This CDR3 is CASSYSNVGRSSTDTQYF. Written as DNA, the CDR3 is TGTGCCAGCAGTTACTCGAATGTCGGCCGGTCTAGCACAGATACGCAGTATTTT.